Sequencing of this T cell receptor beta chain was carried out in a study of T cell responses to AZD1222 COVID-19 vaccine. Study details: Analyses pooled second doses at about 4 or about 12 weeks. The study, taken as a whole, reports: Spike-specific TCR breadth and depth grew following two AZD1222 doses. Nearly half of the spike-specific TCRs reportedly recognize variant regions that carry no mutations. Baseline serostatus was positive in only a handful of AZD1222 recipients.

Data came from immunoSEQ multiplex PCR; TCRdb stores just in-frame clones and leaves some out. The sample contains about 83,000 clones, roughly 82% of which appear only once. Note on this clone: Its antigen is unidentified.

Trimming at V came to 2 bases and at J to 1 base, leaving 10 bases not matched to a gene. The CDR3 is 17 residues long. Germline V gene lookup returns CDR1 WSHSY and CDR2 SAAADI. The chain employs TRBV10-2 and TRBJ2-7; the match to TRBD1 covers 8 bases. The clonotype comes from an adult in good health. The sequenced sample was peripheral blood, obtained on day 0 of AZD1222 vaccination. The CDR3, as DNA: TGCGCCAGCAGTGAGGACCGGACAGGGTGGCCATCCTACGAGCAGTACTTC. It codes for CASSEDRTGWPSYEQYF.